This entry lists 7 T cell receptor beta chains sequenced from one sample in a study of CD8+ T cells in alopecia areata. Sequencing relied on a cDNA template that was reverse transcribed from extracted RNA. The table came from immunoSEQ multiplex PCR; TCRdb's copy has only in-frame clones and leaves some out. Found here are 55,000 to 65,000 clones, 44% of them singletons; the top ten hold 51%. The material sequenced was NKG2D-low CD8+ T cells sorted from blood. The receptors come from a human donor with alopecia areata.

The chain joins TRBV4-3 to TRBJ2-7; 8 bases are shared with TRBD2. Looked up from germline, CDR1 is LGHNA and CDR2 is YSLEER. V trimming: 3 bases; J trimming: 5 bases; junction bases outside the gene matches: 12. The CDR3 sequence is 16 residues long. The CDR3 DNA follows: TGCGCCAGCAGCCACACTAGGACGGGAGGGCAGCACGAGCAGTACTTC. This gives the protein CASSHTRTGGQHEQYF.

The chain recombines TRBV4-1 with TRBJ2-1, with D perhaps assigned TRBD1 or TRBD2 (5 bases each). Germline assignment: CDR1 MGHRA and CDR2 YSYEKL. V was pared by 4 bases and J by 5 bases, with 21 bases between. The CDR3 is made up of 17 amino acids. CDR3 region: CASSPGGLGTNHNEQFF. CDR3 nucleotide sequence: TGCGCCAGCAGCCCAGGCGGACTCGGGACCAACCACAATGAGCAGTTCTTC.

V is TRBV27 and J is TRBJ2-1; 9 bases fit TRBD1. V shed 3 bases and J 4 bases; nucleotides not matched to a gene: 4. From germline, CDR1 is MNHEY and CDR2 SMNVEV (reference sequence). This CDR3 spans 15 amino acids. This CDR3 is CASSLGQGGYNEQFF. The CDR3 DNA reads TGTGCCAGCAGTTTGGGACAGGGCGGGTACAATGAGCAGTTCTTC.

This clone has more than one count but fewer than ten. The J gene is TRBJ2-7, the V gene TRBV5-1; D may be TRBD2 (5 bases). V lost 2 bases to trimming and J lost 1 base, with 10 bases between them. CDR1 and CDR2 from the germline V gene are SGHRS and YFSETQ. The CDR3 consists of 14 residues. This chain's CDR3 is CASSFDTGSYEQYF. In DNA form, the CDR3 reads TGCGCCAGCAGCTTCGACACGGGGTCCTACGAGCAGTACTTC.

The table lists this clone with a few counts. The chain is built from TRBV5-1 and TRBJ2-7; 8 bases align to TRBD1. V shed 5 bases and J 5 bases; nucleotides not matched to a gene: 12. Germline lookup yields CDR1 SGHRS and CDR2 YFSETQ. The CDR3 consists of 15 residues. This chain's CDR3 is CASRQYDRGRDEQYF. CDR3 coding DNA: TGCGCCAGCAGGCAATATGACAGGGGACGGGACGAGCAGTACTTC.

The chain carries TRBV9 and TRBJ1-1, with TRBD1 identical over 8 bases. The CDR3 extends over 15 amino acids. Trimming took 0 bases from V and 4 from J; bases not matched to a gene: 5. Germline CDR1 reads SGDLS; CDR2 reads YYNGEE. DNA of the CDR3: TGTGCCAGCAGCGTAGGACAGGGGATGGGCACTGAAGCTTTCTTT. Translated, it gives CASSVGQGMGTEAFF. Supplemented by reference TRBV9 and TRBJ1-1, the full variable domain reads DSGVTQTPKHLITATGQRVTLRCSPRSGDLSVYWYQQSLDQGLQFLIQYYNGEERAKGNILERFSAQQFPDLHSELNLSSLELGDSALYFCASSVGQGMGTEAFFGQGTRLTVV.

Of note for this clone: The junction differs from germline at one of its ends, possibly a read error. V usage is TRBV27 and J usage is TRBJ2-7; 7 nucleotides align to TRBD1. The CDR3 consists of 14 residues. The germline gives CDR1 MNHEY, CDR2 SMNVEV (reference sequence). The CDR3 bases are TGTGCCAGCAGTATATCACAGGGGCGTGGCGAGCAGTACTTC. It yields the protein CASSISQGRGEQYF.